The TCR beta chain described here comes from a study of monozygotic twins with inflammatory bowel disease. TCRdb re-called the 5' RACE reads; every CDR3 protein appears as one record, without DNA. This listing includes some 200,000 distinct CDR3 sequences. From germline, CDR1 is MNHEY and CDR2 SVGAGI. The CDR3 sequence is 15 residues long. The rearrangement links TRBV6-5 to TRBJ1-1; TCRdb's D call, TRBD1, is unchecked because there is no DNA. Source material: blood. This TCR was recovered from a human donor with ulcerative colitis or Crohn's disease, or a healthy co-twin of an affected twin (not recorded which). The CDR3 sequence is CASSYGRGLGTEAFF.